This T cell receptor beta chain stems from a study of tumor and adjacent non-tumor tissue in lung cancer. General study findings and limits: Tumor tissue had significantly higher TCR diversity than normal lung.

The CDR3 covers 17 residues. From germline, CDR1 is SQVTM and CDR2 ANQGSEA. Concerning this clonotype: As yet, its antigen is unknown. One end of the junction does not line up with germline, which may come from a read error.

RNA was extracted from bulk tissue without any cell sorting. The normal lung tissue was taken more than 3 cm from the tumor edge. Chemotherapy-naive patients with new lung cancer underwent thoracic surgery in China, August–November 2014. The library came from three nested PCR rounds adapted from ARM-PCR protocols. TCRdb redid the calling of the multiplex PCR reads with MiXCR, one entry per CDR3 protein. The repertoire has 75,000 to 80,000 distinct CDR3 sequences, 76% of them found once; the top ten carry less than 50%. This receptor was obtained from a man in his 70s with non-small cell lung cancer. The sequenced sample was distant non-tumor lung tissue. This sequence joins TRBV29-1 and TRBJ1-2, with D hard to call. The CDR3 region is CSVIFPGANGGSYGYTF. The CDR3 DNA follows: TGTAGCGTAATTTTCCCGGGAGCCAATGGAGGTAGCTATGGCTACACCTTC.